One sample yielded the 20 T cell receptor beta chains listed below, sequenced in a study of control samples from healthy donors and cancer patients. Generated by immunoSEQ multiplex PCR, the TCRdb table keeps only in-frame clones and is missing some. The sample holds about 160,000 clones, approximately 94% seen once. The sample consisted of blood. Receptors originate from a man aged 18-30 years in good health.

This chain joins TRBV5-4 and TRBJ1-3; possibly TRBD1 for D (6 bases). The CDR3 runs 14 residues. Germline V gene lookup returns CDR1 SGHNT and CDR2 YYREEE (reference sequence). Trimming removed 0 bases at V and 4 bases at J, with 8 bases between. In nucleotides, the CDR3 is TGTGCCAGCAGCTTGGTGGGGGCGGGAAACACCATATATTTT. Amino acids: CASSLVGAGNTIYF.

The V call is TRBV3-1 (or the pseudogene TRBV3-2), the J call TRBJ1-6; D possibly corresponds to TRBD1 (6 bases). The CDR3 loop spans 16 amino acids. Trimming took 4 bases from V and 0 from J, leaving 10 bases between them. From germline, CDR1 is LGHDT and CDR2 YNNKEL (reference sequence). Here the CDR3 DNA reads TGTGCCAGCAGCCGACAGGAGAGCTCCTATAATTCACCCCTCCACTTT. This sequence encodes CASSRQESSYNSPLHF.

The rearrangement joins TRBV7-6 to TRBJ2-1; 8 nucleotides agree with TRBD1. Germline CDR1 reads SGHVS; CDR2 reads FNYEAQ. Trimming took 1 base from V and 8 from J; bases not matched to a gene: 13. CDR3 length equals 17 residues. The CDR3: CASSLDQVDRDLHEQFF. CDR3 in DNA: TGTGCCAGCAGCTTAGATCAGGTGGACAGGGACCTTCATGAGCAGTTCTTC.

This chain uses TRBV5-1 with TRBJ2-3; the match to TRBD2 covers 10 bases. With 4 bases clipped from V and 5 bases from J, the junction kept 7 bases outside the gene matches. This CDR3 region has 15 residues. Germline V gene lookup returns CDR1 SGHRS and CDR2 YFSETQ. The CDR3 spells CASSTGTSERDTQYF. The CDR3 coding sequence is TGCGCCAGCAGCACCGGGACTAGCGAGAGAGATACGCAGTATTTT.

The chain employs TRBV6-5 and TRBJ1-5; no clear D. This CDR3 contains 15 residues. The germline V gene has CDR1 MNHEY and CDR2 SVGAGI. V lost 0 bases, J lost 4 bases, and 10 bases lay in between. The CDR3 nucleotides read TGTGCCAGCAGTTACTCGAACAGCCCGAATCAGCCCCAGCATTTT. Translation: CASSYSNSPNQPQHF.

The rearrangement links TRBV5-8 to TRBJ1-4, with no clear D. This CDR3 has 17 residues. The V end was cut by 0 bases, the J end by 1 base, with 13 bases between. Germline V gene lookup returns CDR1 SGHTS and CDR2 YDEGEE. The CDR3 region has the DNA TGTGCCAGCAGCTTGGGTCTACCGGGCGTAACTAATGAAAAACTGTTTTTT. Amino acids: CASSLGLPGVTNEKLFF.

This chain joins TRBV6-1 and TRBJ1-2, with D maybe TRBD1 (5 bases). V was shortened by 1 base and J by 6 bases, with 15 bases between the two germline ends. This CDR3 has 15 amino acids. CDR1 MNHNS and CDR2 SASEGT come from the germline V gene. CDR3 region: CASSEDGGEWNGYTF. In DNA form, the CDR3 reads TGTGCCAGCAGTGAAGATGGAGGGGAGTGGAATGGCTACACCTTC.

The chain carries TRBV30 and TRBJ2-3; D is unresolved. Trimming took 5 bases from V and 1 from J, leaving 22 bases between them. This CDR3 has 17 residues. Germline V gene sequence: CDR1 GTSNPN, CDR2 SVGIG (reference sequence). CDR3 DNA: TGTGCCTGGGCCCGGTTCCCGAGCCCGCCTGGCACAGATACGCAGTATTTT. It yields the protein CAWARFPSPPGTDTQYF.

The CDR3 bases are TGTGCCAGCAGGGACAGGGAGGATACGCAGTATTTT. It codes for CASRDREDTQYF. The chain employs TRBV6-5 and TRBJ2-3; 8 bases are shared with TRBD1. The J segment lost 6 bases and the V segment lost 6 bases, leaving 2 bases of the junction unmatched. This CDR3 is built from 12 residues. CDR1 is MNHEY, CDR2 SVGAGI, per germline.

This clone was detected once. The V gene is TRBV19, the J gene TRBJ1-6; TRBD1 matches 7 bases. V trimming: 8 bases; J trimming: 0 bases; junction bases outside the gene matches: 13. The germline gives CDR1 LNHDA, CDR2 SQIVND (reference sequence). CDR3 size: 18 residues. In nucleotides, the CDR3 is TGTGCCAGTCATCAGGGGGGACCCCTGAGCTCCTATAATTCACCCCTCCACTTT. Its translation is CASHQGGPLSSYNSPLHF. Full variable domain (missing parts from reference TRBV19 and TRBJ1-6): DGGITQSPKYLFRKEGQNVTLSCEQNLNHDAMYWYRQDPGQGLRLIYYSQIVNDFQKGDIAEGYSVSREKKESFPLTVTSAQKNPTAFYLCASHQGGPLSSYNSPLHFGNGTRLTVT.

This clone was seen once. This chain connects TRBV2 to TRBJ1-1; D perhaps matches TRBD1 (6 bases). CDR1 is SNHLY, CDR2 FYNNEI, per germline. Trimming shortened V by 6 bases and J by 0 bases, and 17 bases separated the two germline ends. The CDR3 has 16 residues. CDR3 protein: CASRQGFGSMNTEAFF. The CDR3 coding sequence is TGTGCCAGCAGACAGGGATTCGGATCCATGAACACTGAAGCTTTCTTT.

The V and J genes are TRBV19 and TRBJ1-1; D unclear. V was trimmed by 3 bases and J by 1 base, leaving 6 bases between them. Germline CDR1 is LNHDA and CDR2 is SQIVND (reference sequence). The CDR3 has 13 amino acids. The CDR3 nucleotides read TGTGCCAGTAGTATGGTCACGAACACTGAAGCTTTCTTT. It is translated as CASSMVTNTEAFF.

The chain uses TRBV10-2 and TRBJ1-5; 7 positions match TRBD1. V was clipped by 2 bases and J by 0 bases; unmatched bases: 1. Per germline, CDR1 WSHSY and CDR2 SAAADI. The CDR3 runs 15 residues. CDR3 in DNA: TGCGCCAGCAGTGAGGACAGGGCTAGCAATCAGCCCCAGCATTTT. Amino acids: CASSEDRASNQPQHF.

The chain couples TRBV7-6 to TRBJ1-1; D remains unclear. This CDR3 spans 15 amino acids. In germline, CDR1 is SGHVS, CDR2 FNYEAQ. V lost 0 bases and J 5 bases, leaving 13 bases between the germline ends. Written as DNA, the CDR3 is TGTGCCAGCAGCTTAGCGACCGGGTTCGGAACTGAAGCTTTCTTT. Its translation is CASSLATGFGTEAFF.

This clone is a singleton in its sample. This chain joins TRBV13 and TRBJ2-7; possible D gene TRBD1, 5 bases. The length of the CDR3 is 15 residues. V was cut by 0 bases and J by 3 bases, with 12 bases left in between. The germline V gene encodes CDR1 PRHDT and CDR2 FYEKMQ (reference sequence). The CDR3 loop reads CASSLGTADVYEQYF. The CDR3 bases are TGTGCCAGCAGCTTAGGGACAGCTGATGTCTACGAGCAGTACTTC.

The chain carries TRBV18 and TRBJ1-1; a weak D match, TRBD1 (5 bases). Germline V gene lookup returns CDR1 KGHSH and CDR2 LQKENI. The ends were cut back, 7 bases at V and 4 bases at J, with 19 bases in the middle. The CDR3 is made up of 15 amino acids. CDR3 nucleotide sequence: TGTGCCAGCTACCCAACGGAGGGGCGCAGCACTGAAGCTTTCTTT. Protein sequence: CASYPTEGRSTEAFF.

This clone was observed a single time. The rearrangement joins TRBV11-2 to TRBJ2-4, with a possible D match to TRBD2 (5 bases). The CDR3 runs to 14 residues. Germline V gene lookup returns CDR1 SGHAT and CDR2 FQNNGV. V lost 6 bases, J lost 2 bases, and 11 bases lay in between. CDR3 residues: CASSGLRSKNIQYF. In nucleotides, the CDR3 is TGTGCCAGCAGTGGACTCCGGTCCAAAAACATTCAGTACTTC.

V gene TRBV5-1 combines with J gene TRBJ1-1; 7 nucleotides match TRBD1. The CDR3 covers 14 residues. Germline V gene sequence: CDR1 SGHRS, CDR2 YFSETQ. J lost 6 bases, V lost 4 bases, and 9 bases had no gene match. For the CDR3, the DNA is TGCGCCAGCAGCCGAGGGGACAGTACCGCTGAAGCTTTCTTT. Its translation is CASSRGDSTAEAFF.

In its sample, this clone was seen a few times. The CDR3 protein is CASSQASGPYEQYF. The CDR3 DNA reads TGTGCCAGCAGCCAAGCGTCGGGACCCTACGAGCAGTACTTC. The chain links TRBV4-2 to TRBJ2-7; the D gene could be TRBD1 or TRBD2 (5 bases each). Germline V CDR1 and CDR2: LGHNA, YNFKEQ. This CDR3 is 14 amino acids long. V shed 1 base and J shed 2 bases, with 9 bases lying between them.

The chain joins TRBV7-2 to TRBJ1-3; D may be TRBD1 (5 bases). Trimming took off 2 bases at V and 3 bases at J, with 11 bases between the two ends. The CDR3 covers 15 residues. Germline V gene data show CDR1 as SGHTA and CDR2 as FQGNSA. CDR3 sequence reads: CASSLMTAGGNTIYF. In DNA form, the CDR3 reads TGTGCCAGCAGCTTAATGACAGCCGGTGGAAACACCATATATTTT.